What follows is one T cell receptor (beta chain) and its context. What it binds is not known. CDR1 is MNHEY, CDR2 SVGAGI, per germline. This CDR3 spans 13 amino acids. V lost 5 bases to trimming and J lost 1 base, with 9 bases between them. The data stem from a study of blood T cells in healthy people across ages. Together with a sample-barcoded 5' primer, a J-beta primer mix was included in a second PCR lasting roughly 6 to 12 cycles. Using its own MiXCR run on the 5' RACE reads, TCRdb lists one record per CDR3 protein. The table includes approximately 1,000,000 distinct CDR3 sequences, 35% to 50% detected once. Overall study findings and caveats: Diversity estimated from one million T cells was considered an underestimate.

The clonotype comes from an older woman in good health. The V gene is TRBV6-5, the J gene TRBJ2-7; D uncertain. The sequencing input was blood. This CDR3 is CASSDDSSYEQYF. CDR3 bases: TGTGCCAGCAGTGACGACTCTTCCTACGAGCAGTACTTC.